The 19 T cell receptor beta chains below come from one sample, sequenced in a study of blood T cell repertoires in COVID-19 (dated by TCRdb to 2019 to 2021). Libraries came from the immunoSEQ multiplex PCR assay. TCRdb took this table from immuneACCESS and kept in-frame rearrangements with V and J called. Such tables lack part of the clones; where checked against another copy, unresolved V genes explain under half of the gap, and the rest is unexplained. Recorded for this sample are about 320,000 clones; approximately 85% of them occurred a single time. The biggest ten clones account for 7.2% of the sample. Sequenced material: peripheral blood. The source is a human donor in a cohort sampled during active COVID-19.

This sequence joins TRBV2 and TRBJ1-1; 7 nucleotides match TRBD1. Trimming removed 7 bases from V and 2 bases from J; junction bases left unmatched: 10. The CDR3 totals 15 residues. CDR1 SNHLY and CDR2 FYNNEI come from the germline V gene. The chain's CDR3 is CASTKRGPANTEAFF. CDR3 nucleotide sequence: TGTGCCAGCACCAAAAGGGGGCCAGCAAACACTGAAGCTTTCTTT.

The gene calls are TRBV11-1 and TRBJ2-7; possible D gene TRBD2, 5 bases. This CDR3 spans 16 amino acids. V gave up 1 base and J gave up 1 base, with 14 bases separating them. Germline CDR1 is SGHAT and CDR2 is FQDESV (reference sequence). DNA for the CDR3: TGTGCCAGCAGCTTAGTAACCCCCCGGGGATCCTACGAGCAGTACTTC. This encodes CASSLVTPRGSYEQYF.

The chain is built from TRBV6-5 and TRBJ2-2; 7 positions agree with TRBD1. The length of the CDR3 is 15 residues. Looked up from germline, CDR1 is MNHEY and CDR2 is SVGAGI. Trimming at V came to 5 bases and at J to 4 bases, leaving 7 bases not matched to a gene. The CDR3, as DNA: TGTGCCAGCAGTCGACAGGGATGGGGCACCGGGGAGCTGTTTTTT. Encoded protein: CASSRQGWGTGELFF.

The chain has TRBV14 and TRBJ1-3; possible D gene TRBD1, 6 bases. Looked up from germline, CDR1 is SGHDN and CDR2 is FVKESK. The CDR3 spans 15 residues. Deletions cut 4 bases from V and 2 bases from J, with 12 bases between. CDR3 sequence: CASSLGQSTGNTIYF. CDR3 sequence (DNA): TGTGCCAGCAGCCTCGGACAGTCCACTGGAAACACCATATATTTT.

The gene calls are TRBV6-5 and TRBJ2-7; no firm D call. Trimming removed 2 bases at V and 3 bases at J, with 5 bases between. CDR1 is MNHEY and CDR2 is SVGAGI in the germline V gene. There are 12 residues in the CDR3. Written as DNA, the CDR3 is TGTGCCAGCAGTTACCGGTACTACGAGCAGTACTTC. It codes for CASSYRYYEQYF.

The V gene is TRBV2, the J gene TRBJ2-1; 7 nucleotides agree with TRBD1. Losses at the gene ends were 7 bases for V and 15 bases for J; bases not matched to a gene: 6. This CDR3 spans 10 amino acids. Germline V CDR1 and CDR2: SNHLY, FYNNEI. The CDR3 sequence is CASTRDSLFF. In nucleotides, the CDR3 is TGTGCCAGCACCCGGGACAGCTTGTTCTTC.

This clone was recorded once. This chain uses TRBV24-1 with TRBJ2-2, with D possibly TRBD1 on 7 matching bases. Germline lookup yields CDR1 KGHDR and CDR2 SFDVKD. Deletions cut 4 bases from V and 5 bases from J, with 19 bases between. The CDR3 spans 17 residues. The CDR3 DNA sequence: TGTGCCACCAGTGACCTAAGACAGGGAGGCAGGACCGGGGAGCTGTTTTTT. Protein product: CATSDLRQGGRTGELFF.

This clone was counted once. The genes are TRBV6-5 and TRBJ1-2; a possible D gene is TRBD1 (6 bases). Germline V gene data show CDR1 as MNHEY and CDR2 as SVGAGI. The V end was cut by 6 bases, the J end by 7 bases, with 12 bases between. CDR3 length equals 12 residues. This CDR3 reads CASRDSPSGYTF. CDR3 nucleotide sequence: TGTGCCAGCAGGGACAGTCCTAGTGGCTACACCTTC.

The rearrangement joins TRBV2 to TRBJ1-5; 7 bases are a match to TRBD1. Germline CDR1 and CDR2: SNHLY and FYNNEI. The CDR3 is 15 residues long. The V gene end was trimmed by 5 bases and the J gene end by 7 bases; junction bases not matched to a gene: 11. CDR3 protein: CASSRTGEDGQPQHF. Here the CDR3 DNA reads TGTGCCAGCAGTAGGACAGGAGAGGATGGACAGCCCCAGCATTTT.

Notes on this clone: The junction departs from germline at one end; a sequencing error may be responsible. The chain links TRBV3-1 (or the pseudogene TRBV3-2) to TRBJ1-3, with 8 bases matching TRBD1. This CDR3 comprises 12 residues. The germline V gene encodes CDR1 LGHDT and CDR2 YNNKEL (reference sequence). The CDR3 sequence is CASGQTGDTIYF. As DNA, the CDR3 is TGTGCCAGCGGCCAGACAGGGGACACCATATATTTT.

The rearrangement links TRBV19 to TRBJ1-2, with a possible D match to TRBD1 (5 bases). The CDR3 totals 14 residues. V was shortened by 5 bases and J by 5 bases, with 15 bases between the two germline ends. CDR1 is LNHDA and CDR2 is SQIVND in the germline V gene (reference sequence). The CDR3 coding sequence is TGTGCCAGTAGTTCCCAGGGAGCGGGATATGGCTACACCTTC. It codes for CASSSQGAGYGYTF.

The chain carries TRBV2 and TRBJ2-1; unclear D gene. V lost 0 bases to trimming and J lost 4 bases, with 10 bases between them. Looked up from germline, CDR1 is SNHLY and CDR2 is FYNNEI. CDR3 length equals 15 residues. CDR3 region: CASSEARQSYNEQFF. DNA for the CDR3: TGTGCCAGCAGTGAAGCGAGGCAGAGTTACAATGAGCAGTTCTTC.

V gene TRBV9 combines with J gene TRBJ2-1, with 14 bases matching TRBD2. Germline V gives CDR1 SGDLS, CDR2 YYNGEE. J gave up 7 bases and V 0 bases, and 0 bases lay outside the gene matches. This CDR3 region has 15 residues. CDR3 bases: TGTGCCAGCAGCGTAGGGACTAGCGGGGGGAATGAGCAGTTCTTC. Encoded protein: CASSVGTSGGNEQFF.

V usage is TRBV3-1 (or the pseudogene TRBV3-2) and J usage is TRBJ2-7, with 13 bases identical to TRBD2. The germline gives CDR1 LGHDT, CDR2 YNNKEL (reference sequence). This CDR3 comprises 17 residues. Trimming at V came to 0 bases and at J to 2 bases, leaving 4 bases not matched to a gene. CDR3 loop: CASSQDSGLAGPYEQYF. CDR3 DNA: TGTGCCAGCAGCCAAGACTCGGGACTAGCGGGGCCCTACGAGCAGTACTTC.

The chain combines TRBV10-2 with TRBJ1-1; D gene unclear. CDR1 and CDR2 (germline): WSHSY, SAAADI. V was trimmed by 7 bases and J by 0 bases, leaving 12 bases between them. CDR3 length equals 14 residues. The DNA of the CDR3 is TGCGCCAGCAACCGAGGGTCTCTGAACACTGAAGCTTTCTTT. Encoded protein: CASNRGSLNTEAFF.

The V gene is TRBV18, the J gene TRBJ2-7; weak D call: TRBD1 (6 bases). V lost 6 bases and J 2 bases, leaving 11 bases between the germline ends. The length of the CDR3 is 13 residues. Germline V gene lookup returns CDR1 KGHSH and CDR2 LQKENI. The CDR3 nucleotides are TGTGCCAGCTCCTCCGGGACAACCTACGAGCAGTACTTC. It translates to CASSSGTTYEQYF.

The rearrangement links TRBV5-1 to TRBJ2-7; the match to TRBD2 covers 8 bases. V lost 3 bases and J lost 4; bases outside the gene matches: 9. The germline CDR1 and CDR2 sequences are SGHRS and YFSETQ. This CDR3 is 15 amino acids long. CDR3: CASSSTGGAPYEQYF. DNA for the CDR3: TGCGCCAGCAGCTCTACCGGGGGGGCCCCGTACGAGCAGTACTTC.

The chain carries TRBV30 and TRBJ1-1, with a weak D call TRBD1 (5 bases). CDR3 length: 12 amino acids. Germline V CDR1 and CDR2: GTSNPN, SVGIG (reference sequence). Between the trimmed V and J ends, which lost 3 bases and 11 bases, there was a span of 16 bases. Here the CDR3 DNA reads TGTGCCTGGAGCAAAATGGGGGGTACGGCTTTCTTT. Translated: CAWSKMGGTAFF.

The chain combines TRBV6-2 or TRBV6-3 with TRBJ1-5; D unclear. Trimming cost V 0 bases and J 5 bases, with 11 bases left between them. The CDR3 contains 15 residues. Germline CDR1 and CDR2: MNHEY and SVGEGT. CDR3 in amino acids: CASSYSKRDDQPQHF. CDR3 coding DNA: TGTGCCAGCAGTTACTCGAAGAGGGATGATCAGCCCCAGCATTTT.